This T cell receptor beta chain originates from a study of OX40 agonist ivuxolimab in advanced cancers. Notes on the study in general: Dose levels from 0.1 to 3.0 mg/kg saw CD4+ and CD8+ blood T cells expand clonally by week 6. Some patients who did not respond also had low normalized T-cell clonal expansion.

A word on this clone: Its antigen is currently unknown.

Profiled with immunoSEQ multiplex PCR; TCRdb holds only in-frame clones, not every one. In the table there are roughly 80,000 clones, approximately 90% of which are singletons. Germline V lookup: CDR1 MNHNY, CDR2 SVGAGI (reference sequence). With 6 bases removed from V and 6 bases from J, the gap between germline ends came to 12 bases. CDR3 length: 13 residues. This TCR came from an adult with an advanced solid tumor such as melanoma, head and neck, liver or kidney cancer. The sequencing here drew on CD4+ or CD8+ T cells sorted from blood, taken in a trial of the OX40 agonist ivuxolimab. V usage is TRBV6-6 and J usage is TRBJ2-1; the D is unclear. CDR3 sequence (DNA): TGTGCCAGCAGATTAGATGGAGCCAATGAGCAGTTCTTC. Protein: CASRLDGANEQFF.